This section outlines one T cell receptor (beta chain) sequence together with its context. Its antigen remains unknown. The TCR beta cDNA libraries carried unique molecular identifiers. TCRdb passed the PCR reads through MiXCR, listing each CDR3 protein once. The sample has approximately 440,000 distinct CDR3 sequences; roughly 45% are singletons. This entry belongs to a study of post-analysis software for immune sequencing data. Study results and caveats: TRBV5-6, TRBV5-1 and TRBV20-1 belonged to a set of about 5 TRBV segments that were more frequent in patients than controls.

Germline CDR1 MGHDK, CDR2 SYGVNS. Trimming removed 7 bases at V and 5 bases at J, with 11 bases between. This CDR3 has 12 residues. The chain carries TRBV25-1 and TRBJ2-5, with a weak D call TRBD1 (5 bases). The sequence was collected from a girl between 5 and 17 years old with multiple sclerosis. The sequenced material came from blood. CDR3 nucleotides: TGTGCCAGCAAGGGGAATGGTGAGACCCAGTACTTC. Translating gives CASKGNGETQYF.